A selection of T cell receptor beta chains follows, all from one sample in a study of shared clonotypes between healthy human individuals. Data came from immunoSEQ multiplex PCR; TCRdb stores just in-frame clones and leaves some out. Found here are around 1.4 million clones, less than 99% of them singletons; the top ten hold approximately 0.4%. Sequencing was done on a sample of naive CD4+ T cells sorted from blood. The receptor source for this set is a man aged 25-45 years in good health. The CDR3 runs from the conserved cysteine through the conserved F or W. Each record gives: J gene, D gene, clone size, V gene, CDR3 DNA, CDR3 protein. The D gene is left open where the match is weak. Clone size, where shown, is once, few, many, or a class for clones that have expanded.

J: TRBJ2-2; D: .; size: once; V: TRBV7-7; DNA: TGTGCTAGCGGCAGGGGTCGGGAGCTGTTTTTT; CDR3: CASGRGRELFF
J: TRBJ2-3; D: .; size: .; V: TRBV7-2; DNA: TGTGCCAGCAGCTCATACCGGGAGAAAGCCCCAGATACGCAGTATTTT; CDR3: CASSSYREKAPDTQYF
J: TRBJ2-7; D: TRBD1; size: .; V: TRBV28; DNA: TGTGCCAGCAGCTCTGAATGGACAGGGGGCCACGAGCAGTACTTC; CDR3: CASSSEWTGGHEQYF
J: TRBJ2-7; D: .; size: .; V: TRBV5-1; DNA: TGCGCCAGCAGCCTCTGGGGAGGCAACGAGCAGTACTTC; CDR3: CASSLWGGNEQYF
J: TRBJ1-5; D: .; size: .; V: TRBV19; DNA: TGTGCCAGTGCGGGCGGGCCGGGCCGACAGCCCCAGCATTTT; CDR3: CASAGGPGRQPQHF
J: TRBJ2-7; D: .; size: .; V: TRBV4-1; DNA: TGCGCCAGCAGCCGGGTGTTAGGCGAGCAGTACTTC; CDR3: CASSRVLGEQYF
J: TRBJ2-3; D: TRBD2; size: .; V: TRBV7-9; DNA: TGTGCCAGCAGCCTCGGACTAGCGGGAGCCGGAGATACGCAGTATTTT; CDR3: CASSLGLAGAGDTQYF
J: TRBJ2-1; D: .; size: .; V: TRBV14; DNA: TGTGCCAGCAGCCAACAGGGGATCCAAAGTGAGCAGTTCTTC; CDR3: CASSQQGIQSEQFF
J: TRBJ1-1; D: .; size: .; V: TRBV2; DNA: TGTGCCAGCAGTGAGGTAGTCAGGAACACTGAAGCTTTCTTT; CDR3: CASSEVVRNTEAFF
J: TRBJ2-7; D: .; size: .; V: TRBV2; DNA: TGTGCCAGCATCCCCGCCGGGCTTTACGAGCAGTACTTC; CDR3: CASIPAGLYEQYF
J: TRBJ2-7; D: .; size: once; V: TRBV7-8; DNA: TGTGCCAGCAGCCAAGGACAGTCCTACGAGCAGTACTTC; CDR3: CASSQGQSYEQYF
J: TRBJ2-1; D: .; size: .; V: TRBV10-3; DNA: TGTGCCATCAGCAGAGAGTACTACAATGAGCAGTTCTTC; CDR3: CAISREYYNEQFF
J: TRBJ2-1; D: TRBD2; size: .; V: TRBV27; DNA: TGTGCCAGCAGTCCCCTCCGGGCGGGAGGCGGCAATGAGCAGTTCTTC; CDR3: CASSPLRAGGGNEQFF
J: TRBJ2-7; D: .; size: .; V: TRBV7-7; DNA: TGTGCCAGCAGCCTACAGTTGAATGTGAGCGAGTACTTC; CDR3: CASSLQLNVSEYF
J: TRBJ2-2; D: .; size: .; V: TRBV5-1; DNA: TGCGCCAGCAGCTTGGGACTGACCGGGGAGCTGTTTTTT; CDR3: CASSLGLTGELFF
J: TRBJ1-4; D: .; size: .; V: TRBV9; DNA: TGTGCCAGCAGCGAAGGCTTACCGCGGACTAATGAAAAACTGTTTTTT; CDR3: CASSEGLPRTNEKLFF
J: TRBJ2-3; D: TRBD2; size: .; V: TRBV10-3; DNA: TGTGCCATCAGTGAGTCTCAGGGACTAGCGGGGTTAGATACGCAGTATTTT; CDR3: CAISESQGLAGLDTQYF
J: TRBJ2-7; D: TRBD1; size: .; V: TRBV5-4; DNA: TGTGCCAGCAGCTTGGACAGGGGGCGTTTCCACGAGCAGTACTTC; CDR3: CASSLDRGRFHEQYF
J: TRBJ1-1; D: TRBD1; size: .; V: TRBV5-4; DNA: TGTGCCAGCAGCGCACAGGGGATCATGAACACTGAAGCTTTCTTT; CDR3: CASSAQGIMNTEAFF
J: TRBJ1-2; D: TRBD1; size: .; V: TRBV30; DNA: TGTGCCTGGAGTGCAGGGGGCATTACCTTC; CDR3: CAWSAGGITF
J: TRBJ1-2; D: .; size: .; V: TRBV7-2; DNA: TGTGCCAGCAGCTTAGAAACCGTGGCGGGCCGCGCGGGGGGCTACACCTTC; CDR3: CASSLETVAGRAGGYTF
J: TRBJ2-7; D: .; size: .; V: TRBV28; DNA: TGTGCCAGCAGTTTGCCTAGCAGCGGGCCTAGGGAGCAGTACTTC; CDR3: CASSLPSSGPREQYF
J: TRBJ2-5; D: .; size: .; V: TRBV29-1; DNA: TGCAGCGTTGAAGATACCGGGATGAGCCAAGAGACCCAGTACTTC; CDR3: CSVEDTGMSQETQYF
J: TRBJ2-7; D: TRBD2; size: .; V: TRBV11-2; DNA: TGTGCCAGCAGCTTAGGGCTAGCGGGTAACTACGAGCAGTACTTC; CDR3: CASSLGLAGNYEQYF
J: TRBJ1-5; D: .; size: .; V: TRBV5-1; DNA: TGCGCCAGCAGCTTCGGACAGAATCAGCCCCAGCATTTT; CDR3: CASSFGQNQPQHF
J: TRBJ1-5; D: TRBD1; size: .; V: TRBV7-2; DNA: TGTGCCAGCAGCCCAGACAGGGGGCTAGCCAATCAGCCCCAGCATTTT; CDR3: CASSPDRGLANQPQHF
J: TRBJ2-7; D: .; size: .; V: TRBV4-2; DNA: TGTGCCAGCAGCCAAATTCTAGGGACGGAGGCTGGCGAGCAGTACTTC; CDR3: CASSQILGTEAGEQYF
J: TRBJ1-5; D: .; size: .; V: TRBV5-1; DNA: TGCGCCAGCAGCTTGGAGGCGTTTGGCCAAGGGCAGCCCCAGCATTTT; CDR3: CASSLEAFGQGQPQHF
J: TRBJ2-1; D: .; size: .; V: TRBV7-2; DNA: TGTGCCAGCAGCTTAGCTCGAAATGAGCAGTTCTTC; CDR3: CASSLARNEQFF
J: TRBJ2-1; D: TRBD1; size: once; V: TRBV6-6; DNA: TGTGCCAGCAGTTACTCGGGGACAGGCCACAATGAGCAGTTCTTC; CDR3: CASSYSGTGHNEQFF
J: TRBJ2-1; D: TRBD2; size: .; V: TRBV9; DNA: TGTGCCAGCAGCCCCCGCTATGACCGGCTAGCGGGAGCTCCGTTCTTC; CDR3: CASSPRYDRLAGAPFF
J: TRBJ1-2; D: TRBD1; size: .; V: TRBV18; DNA: TGTGCCAGCTCTCTCAGAGGGACAGGGGATGGCTACACCTTC; CDR3: CASSLRGTGDGYTF
J: TRBJ2-7; D: .; size: .; V: TRBV19; DNA: TGTGCCAGCGGACAGATTTACGAGCAGTACTTC; CDR3: CASGQIYEQYF
J: TRBJ2-1; D: .; size: .; V: TRBV6-5; DNA: TGTGCCAGCAGTTACGATCAGGTTACCTACAATGAGCAGTTCTTC; CDR3: CASSYDQVTYNEQFF
J: TRBJ2-1; D: .; size: .; V: TRBV15; DNA: TGTGCCACCAGCAGAGGTGATTTTAGCGGTAACAATGAGCAGTTCTTC; CDR3: CATSRGDFSGNNEQFF
J: TRBJ2-3; D: .; size: .; V: TRBV29-1; DNA: TGCAGCGTTGGGGGCTTCGACACAGATACGCAGTATTTT; CDR3: CSVGGFDTDTQYF
J: TRBJ1-2; D: TRBD1; size: .; V: TRBV9; DNA: TGTGCCAGCAGCGCCCGAGGGGACAGAGCGCTTAACTATGGCTACACCTTC; CDR3: CASSARGDRALNYGYTF
J: TRBJ1-1; D: TRBD1; size: .; V: TRBV18; DNA: TGTGCCAGCTCACTTCAAAGATTGACAGGGGGGAGTACTGAAGCTTTCTTT; CDR3: CASSLQRLTGGSTEAFF
J: TRBJ1-1; D: .; size: .; V: TRBV5-1; DNA: TGCGCCAGCACTTTTGTAGGTGGCACTGAAGCTTTCTTT; CDR3: CASTFVGGTEAFF
J: TRBJ2-7; D: .; size: .; V: TRBV4-3; DNA: TGCGCCAGCCAGTTCAACTTAGGGCGAGCCTACGAGCAGTACTTC; CDR3: CASQFNLGRAYEQYF
J: TRBJ2-5; D: .; size: .; V: TRBV11-2; DNA: TGTGCCAGCAGCCAACCCGGGACACTGCCCCAGTACTTC; CDR3: CASSQPGTLPQYF
J: TRBJ2-3; D: .; size: once; V: TRBV29-1; DNA: TGCAGCGTACGCGACGCCGATGATGGTACGCAGTATTTT; CDR3: CSVRDADDGTQYF
J: TRBJ1-4; D: .; size: once; V: TRBV29-1; DNA: TGCAGCGGCGTAAATGGGGTCGGAGAAAAACTGTTTTTT; CDR3: CSGVNGVGEKLFF
J: TRBJ2-2; D: .; size: .; V: TRBV11-2; DNA: TGTGCCAGCAGCTTAGGGCTAGTAGGCACCGGGGAGCTGTTTTTT; CDR3: CASSLGLVGTGELFF
J: TRBJ2-7; D: .; size: .; V: TRBV7-2; DNA: TGTGCCAGCAGCTTAGCTCTATGGGGAGGGGGATCCTACGAGCAGTACTTC; CDR3: CASSLALWGGGSYEQYF
J: TRBJ2-7; D: TRBD1; size: .; V: TRBV7-2; DNA: TGTGCCAGCAGCTTGGTACAGGGGGCTTACGAGCAGTACTTC; CDR3: CASSLVQGAYEQYF
J: TRBJ2-5; D: TRBD1; size: .; V: TRBV2; DNA: TGTGCCAGCAGTGGGGGGACAGGGTGGGAGACCCAGTACTTC; CDR3: CASSGGTGWETQYF
J: TRBJ1-5; D: TRBD1; size: .; V: TRBV6-1; DNA: TGTGCCAGCAGTGAATACGGGACAGGTCAATGGCCCCAGCATTTT; CDR3: CASSEYGTGQWPQHF
J: TRBJ2-7; D: .; size: .; V: TRBV5-4; DNA: TGTGCCAGCAGCTCCGCAGTGGGGGCCCACGAGCAGTACTTC; CDR3: CASSSAVGAHEQYF
J: TRBJ1-5; D: TRBD1; size: once; V: TRBV30; DNA: TGTGCCTGGAGTGTAGGGACAGGGCTCAATCAGCCCCAGCATTTT; CDR3: CAWSVGTGLNQPQHF
J: TRBJ2-6; D: .; size: once; V: TRBV2; DNA: TGTGCCAGCAGTGGCAGGGCTGGGGCCAACGTCCTGACTTTC; CDR3: CASSGRAGANVLTF
J: TRBJ2-5; D: TRBD1; size: .; V: TRBV27; DNA: TGTGCCAGCAGTGACAGGGTTGTGGAGACCCAGTACTTC; CDR3: CASSDRVVETQYF
J: TRBJ2-1; D: TRBD2; size: .; V: TRBV28; DNA: TGTGCCATTACGACTAGCGGGAGATTAAATGAGCAGTTCTTC; CDR3: CAITTSGRLNEQFF